The source of this T cell receptor beta chain is a study of technical replicates of blood from four donors. Only in-frame clones appear in the TCRdb table, and some are missing; sequencing was by immunoSEQ multiplex PCR. The profile shows approximately 16,000 clones, 87% of them singletons. V lost 1 base, J lost 0 bases, and 8 bases stayed unmatched. The CDR3 extends over 17 amino acids. Germline V gene lookup returns CDR1 SGHTA and CDR2 FQGTGA. The rearrangement links TRBV7-3 to TRBJ1-2; 7 bases fit TRBD1. This TCR derives from a human donor in good health. The sequenced sample was PBMCs. This CDR3 reads CASSLNRDSITNYGYTF. In DNA form, the CDR3 reads TGTGCCAGCAGCTTAAACCGGGACAGCATAACTAACTATGGCTACACCTTC.